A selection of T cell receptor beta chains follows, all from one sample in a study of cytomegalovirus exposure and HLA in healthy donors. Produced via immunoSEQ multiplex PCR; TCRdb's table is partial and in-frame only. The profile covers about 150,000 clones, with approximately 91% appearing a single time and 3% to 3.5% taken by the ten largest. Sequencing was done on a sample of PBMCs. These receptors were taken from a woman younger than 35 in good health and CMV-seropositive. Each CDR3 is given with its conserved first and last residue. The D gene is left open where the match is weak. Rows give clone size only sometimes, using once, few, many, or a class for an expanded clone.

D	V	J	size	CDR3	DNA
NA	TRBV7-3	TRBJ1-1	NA	CASSRGPNTEAFF	TGTGCCAGCAGCCGAGGGCCGAACACTGAAGCTTTCTTT
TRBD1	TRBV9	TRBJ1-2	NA	CASSVLDRGGHGYTF	TGTGCCAGCAGCGTATTGGACAGGGGGGGTCATGGCTACACCTTC
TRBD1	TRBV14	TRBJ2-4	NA	CASSRDQGDIQYF	TGTGCCAGCAGCCGGGACCAGGGGGACATTCAGTACTTC
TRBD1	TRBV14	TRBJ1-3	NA	CASSRQGISGNTIYF	TGTGCCAGCAGCCGACAGGGTATCTCTGGAAACACCATATATTTT
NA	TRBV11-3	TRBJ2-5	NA	CASSLVGEETQYF	TGTGCCAGCAGCTTAGTCGGGGAAGAGACCCAGTACTTC
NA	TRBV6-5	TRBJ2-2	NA	CASSSVQRTGELFF	TGTGCCAGCAGTTCGGTTCAGCGGACCGGGGAGCTGTTTTTT
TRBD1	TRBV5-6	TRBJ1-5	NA	CASSLGQGVQPQHF	TGTGCCAGCAGCTTGGGACAGGGTGTTCAGCCCCAGCATTTT
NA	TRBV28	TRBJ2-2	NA	CASSYQNTGELFF	TGTGCCAGCAGTTATCAGAACACCGGGGAGCTGTTTTTT
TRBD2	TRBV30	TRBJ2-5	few	CASETSGRAVETQYF	TGTGCCTCGGAGACTAGCGGGAGGGCCGTGGAGACCCAGTACTTC
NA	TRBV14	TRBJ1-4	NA	CASSSELWNEKLFF	TGTGCCAGCAGCTCGGAGCTATGGAATGAAAAACTGTTTTTT
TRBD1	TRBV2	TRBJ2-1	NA	CASRGNTGGPNNEQFF	TGTGCCAGCAGGGGTAATACAGGGGGCCCGAACAATGAGCAGTTCTTC
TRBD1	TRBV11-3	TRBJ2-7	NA	CASSLEKDRAYEQYF	TGTGCCAGCAGCTTGGAAAAGGACAGGGCTTACGAGCAGTACTTC
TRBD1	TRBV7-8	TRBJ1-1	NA	CASSLGTGEGREAFF	TGTGCCAGCAGCTTGGGGACAGGGGAGGGGCGTGAAGCTTTCTTT
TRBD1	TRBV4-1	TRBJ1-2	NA	CASSLTQGAIYGYTF	TGCGCCAGCAGCCTTACACAGGGGGCGATTTACGGCTACACCTTC
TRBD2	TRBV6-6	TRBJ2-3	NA	CASSTSGSTDTQYF	TGTGCCAGCAGCACTAGCGGTAGCACAGATACGCAGTATTTT
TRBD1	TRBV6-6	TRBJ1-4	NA	CASSPGQRNEKLFF	TGTGCCAGCAGTCCGGGACAGCGAAATGAAAAACTGTTTTTT
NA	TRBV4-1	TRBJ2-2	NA	CASSHPYGELFF	TGCGCCAGCAGCCACCCGTACGGGGAGCTGTTTTTT
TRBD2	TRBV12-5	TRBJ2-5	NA	CASASPLAGAFQRTQYF	TGTGCTAGTGCCTCCCCTTTAGCGGGGGCCTTCCAACGGACCCAGTACTTC
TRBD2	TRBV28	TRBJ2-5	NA	CASSPSSGSRETQYF	TGTGCCAGCAGCCCTTCTAGCGGGAGCCGGGAGACCCAGTACTTC
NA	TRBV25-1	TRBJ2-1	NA	CASSRGSGGEQFF	TGTGCCAGCAGCAGGGGTTCGGGGGGTGAGCAGTTCTTC
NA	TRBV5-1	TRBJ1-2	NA	CASSSFTGIPGYTF	TGCGCCAGCAGCTCATTCACAGGGATTCCTGGCTACACCTTC